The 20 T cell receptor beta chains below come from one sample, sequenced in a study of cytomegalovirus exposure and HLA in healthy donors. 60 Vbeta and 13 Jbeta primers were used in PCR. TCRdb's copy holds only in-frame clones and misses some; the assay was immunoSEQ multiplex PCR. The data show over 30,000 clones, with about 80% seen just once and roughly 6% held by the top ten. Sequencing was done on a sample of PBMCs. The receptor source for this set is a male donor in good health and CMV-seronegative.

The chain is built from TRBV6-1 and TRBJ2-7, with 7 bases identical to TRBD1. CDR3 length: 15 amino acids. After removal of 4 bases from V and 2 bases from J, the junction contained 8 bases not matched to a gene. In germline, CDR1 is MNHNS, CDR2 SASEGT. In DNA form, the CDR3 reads TGTGCCAGCAGTGCCGGCGGACAGGCCACCTACGAGCAGTACTTC. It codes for CASSAGGQATYEQYF.

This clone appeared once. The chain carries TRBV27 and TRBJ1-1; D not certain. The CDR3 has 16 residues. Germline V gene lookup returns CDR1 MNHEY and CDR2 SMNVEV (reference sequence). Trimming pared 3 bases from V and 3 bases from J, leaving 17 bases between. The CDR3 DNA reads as TGTGCCAGCAGTTTCATCCCACAGTCCCTGGACACTGAAGCTTTCTTT. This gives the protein CASSFIPQSLDTEAFF.

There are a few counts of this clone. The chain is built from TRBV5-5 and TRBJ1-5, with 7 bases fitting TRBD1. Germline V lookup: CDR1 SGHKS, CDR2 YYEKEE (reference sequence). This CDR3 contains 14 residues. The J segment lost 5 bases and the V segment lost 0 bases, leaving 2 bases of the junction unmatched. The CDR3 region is CASSLAGGDQPQHF. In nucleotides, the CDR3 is TGTGCCAGCAGCTTGGCAGGGGGTGATCAGCCCCAGCATTTT.

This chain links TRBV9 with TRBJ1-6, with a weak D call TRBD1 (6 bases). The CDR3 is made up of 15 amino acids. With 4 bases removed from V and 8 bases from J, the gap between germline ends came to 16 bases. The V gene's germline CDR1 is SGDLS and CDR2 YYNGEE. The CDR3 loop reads CASSFSPSGDSPLHF. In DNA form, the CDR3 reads TGTGCCAGCAGCTTTTCCCCGTCAGGGGATTCACCCCTCCACTTT. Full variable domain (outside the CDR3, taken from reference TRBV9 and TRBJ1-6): DSGVTQTPKHLITATGQRVTLRCSPRSGDLSVYWYQQSLDQGLQFLIQYYNGEERAKGNILERFSAQQFPDLHSELNLSSLELGDSALYFCASSFSPSGDSPLHFGNGTRLTVT.

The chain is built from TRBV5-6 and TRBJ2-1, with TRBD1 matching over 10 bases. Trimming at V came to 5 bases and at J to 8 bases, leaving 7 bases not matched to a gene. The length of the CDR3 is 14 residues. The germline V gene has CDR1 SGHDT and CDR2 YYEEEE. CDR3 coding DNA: TGTGCCAGCAGTAGGACAGGGGGTGGGGATGAGCAGTTCTTC. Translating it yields CASSRTGGGDEQFF.

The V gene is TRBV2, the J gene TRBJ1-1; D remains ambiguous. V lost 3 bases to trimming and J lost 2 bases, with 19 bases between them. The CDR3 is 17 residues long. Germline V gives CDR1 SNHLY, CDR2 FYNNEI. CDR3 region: CASSEQQSNFFNTEAFF. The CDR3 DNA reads TGTGCCAGCAGTGAGCAACAGTCCAACTTCTTCAACACTGAAGCTTTCTTT.

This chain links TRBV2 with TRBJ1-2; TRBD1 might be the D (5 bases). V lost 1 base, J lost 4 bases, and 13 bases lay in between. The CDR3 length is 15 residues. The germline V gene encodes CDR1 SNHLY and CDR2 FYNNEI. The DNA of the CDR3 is TGTGCCAGCAGTGAAGAGCACGGGGGGACCTATGGCTACACCTTC. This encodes CASSEEHGGTYGYTF.

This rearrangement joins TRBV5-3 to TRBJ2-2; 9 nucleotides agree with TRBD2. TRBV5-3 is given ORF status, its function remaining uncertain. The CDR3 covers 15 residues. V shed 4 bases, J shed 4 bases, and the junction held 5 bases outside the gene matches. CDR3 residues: CARSTRTSVTGELFF. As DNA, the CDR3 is TGTGCCAGAAGCACCCGGACTAGCGTCACCGGGGAGCTGTTTTTT.

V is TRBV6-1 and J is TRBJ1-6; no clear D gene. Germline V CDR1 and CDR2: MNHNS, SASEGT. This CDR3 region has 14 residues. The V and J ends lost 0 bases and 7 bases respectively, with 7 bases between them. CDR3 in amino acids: CASSEARVNSPLHF. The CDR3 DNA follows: TGTGCCAGCAGTGAAGCGCGGGTAAATTCACCCCTCCACTTT.

The CDR3 DNA follows: TGTGCCAGTAGTACGCTTCAGGGAACCTATGGCTACACCTTC. It yields the protein CASSTLQGTYGYTF. The chain recombines TRBV19 with TRBJ1-2; D is possibly TRBD1 (5 bases). The V gene lost 4 bases and the J gene lost 4 bases, with 13 bases spanning the gap. The CDR3 extends over 14 amino acids. Germline V gene lookup returns CDR1 LNHDA and CDR2 SQIVND (reference sequence).

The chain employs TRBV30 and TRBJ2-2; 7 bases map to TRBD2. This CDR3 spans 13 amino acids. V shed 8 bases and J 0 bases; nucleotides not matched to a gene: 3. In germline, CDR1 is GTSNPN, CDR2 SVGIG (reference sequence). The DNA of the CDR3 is TGTGCCAGCGGGACTCCGAACACCGGGGAGCTGTTTTTT. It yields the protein CASGTPNTGELFF.

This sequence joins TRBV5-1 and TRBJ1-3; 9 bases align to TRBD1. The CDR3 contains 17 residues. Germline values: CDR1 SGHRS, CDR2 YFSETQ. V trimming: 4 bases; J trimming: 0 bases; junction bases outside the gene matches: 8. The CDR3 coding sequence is TGCGCCAGCAGCCGACAGGGGGAACTCTTCTCTGGAAACACCATATATTTT. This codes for CASSRQGELFSGNTIYF.

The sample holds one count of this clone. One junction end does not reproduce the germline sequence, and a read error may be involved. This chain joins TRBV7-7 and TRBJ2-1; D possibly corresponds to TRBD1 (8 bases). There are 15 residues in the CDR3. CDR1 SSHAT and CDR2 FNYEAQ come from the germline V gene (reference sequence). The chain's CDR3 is CASSSTLQGGNEQFF. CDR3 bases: TGTGCTAGCAGCTCGACCCTACAGGGGGGGAATGAGCAGTTCTTC. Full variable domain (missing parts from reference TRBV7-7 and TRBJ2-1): GAGVSQSPRYKVTKRGQDVTLRCDPISSHATLYWYQQALGQGPEFLTYFNYEAQPDKSGLPSDRFSAERPEGSISTLTIQRTEQRDSAMYRCASSSTLQGGNEQFFGPGTRLTVL.

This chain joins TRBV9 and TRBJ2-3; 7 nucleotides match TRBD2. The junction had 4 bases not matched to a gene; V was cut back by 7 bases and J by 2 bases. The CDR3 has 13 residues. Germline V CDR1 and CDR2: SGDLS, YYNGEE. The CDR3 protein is CASGREFTDTQYF. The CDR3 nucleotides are TGTGCCAGCGGGAGGGAATTCACAGATACGCAGTATTTT.

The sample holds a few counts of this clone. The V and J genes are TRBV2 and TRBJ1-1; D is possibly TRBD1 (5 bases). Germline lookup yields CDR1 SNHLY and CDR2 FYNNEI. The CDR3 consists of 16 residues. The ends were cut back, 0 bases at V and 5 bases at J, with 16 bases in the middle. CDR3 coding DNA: TGTGCCAGCAGTGAAGCGCCGGGAGGGGCAAGTACTGAAGCTTTCTTT. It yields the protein CASSEAPGGASTEAFF.

The CDR3 nucleotides are TGCAGCGTTGAGGGAGGGGATCTGAATGGCTACACCTTC. Translating it yields CSVEGGDLNGYTF. V usage is TRBV29-1 and J usage is TRBJ1-2; a possible D gene is TRBD1 (5 bases). Germline V lookup: CDR1 SQVTM, CDR2 ANQGSEA. The CDR3 extends over 13 amino acids. Trimming took 3 bases from V and 6 from J, leaving 14 bases between them.

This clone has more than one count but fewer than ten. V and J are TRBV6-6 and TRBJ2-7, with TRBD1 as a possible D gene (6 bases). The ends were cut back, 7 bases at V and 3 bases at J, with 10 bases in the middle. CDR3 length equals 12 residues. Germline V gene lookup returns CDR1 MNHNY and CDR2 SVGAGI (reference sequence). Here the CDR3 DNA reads TGTGCCAGCACAGGGGAGAACTACGAGCAGTACTTC. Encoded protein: CASTGENYEQYF.

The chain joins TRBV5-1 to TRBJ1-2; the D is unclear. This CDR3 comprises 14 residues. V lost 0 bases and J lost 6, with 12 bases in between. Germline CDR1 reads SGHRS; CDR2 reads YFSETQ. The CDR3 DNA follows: TGCGCCAGCAGCTTGGGACGGGGAGGAGATGGCTACACCTTC. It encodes CASSLGRGGDGYTF.

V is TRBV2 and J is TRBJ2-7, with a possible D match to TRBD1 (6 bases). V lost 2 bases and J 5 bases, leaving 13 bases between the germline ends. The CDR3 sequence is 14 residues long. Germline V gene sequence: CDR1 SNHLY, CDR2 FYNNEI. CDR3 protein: CASSENRDWDEQYF. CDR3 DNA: TGTGCCAGCAGTGAAAACAGGGATTGGGACGAGCAGTACTTC.

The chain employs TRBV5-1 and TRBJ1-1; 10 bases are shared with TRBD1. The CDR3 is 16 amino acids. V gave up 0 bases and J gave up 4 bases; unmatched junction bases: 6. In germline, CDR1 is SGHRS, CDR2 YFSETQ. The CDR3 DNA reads TGCGCCAGCAGCTTGGGGGACAGGGGATATGGCACTGAAGCTTTCTTT. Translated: CASSLGDRGYGTEAFF.